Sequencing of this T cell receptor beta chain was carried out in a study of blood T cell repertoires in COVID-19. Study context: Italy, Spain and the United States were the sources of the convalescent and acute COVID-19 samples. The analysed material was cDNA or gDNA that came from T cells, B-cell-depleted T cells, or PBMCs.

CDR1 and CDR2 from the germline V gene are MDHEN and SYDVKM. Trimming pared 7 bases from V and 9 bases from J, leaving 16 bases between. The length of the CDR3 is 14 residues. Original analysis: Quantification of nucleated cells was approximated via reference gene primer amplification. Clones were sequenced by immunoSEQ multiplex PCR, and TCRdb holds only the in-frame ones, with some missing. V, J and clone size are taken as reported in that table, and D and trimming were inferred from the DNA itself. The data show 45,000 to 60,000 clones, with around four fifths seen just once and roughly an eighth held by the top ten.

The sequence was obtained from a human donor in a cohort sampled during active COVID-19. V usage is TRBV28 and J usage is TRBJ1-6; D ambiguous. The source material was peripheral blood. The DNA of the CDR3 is TGTGCCAGCACAAAGGGAGATTGGAGTTCACCCCTCCACTTT. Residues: CASTKGDWSSPLHF.